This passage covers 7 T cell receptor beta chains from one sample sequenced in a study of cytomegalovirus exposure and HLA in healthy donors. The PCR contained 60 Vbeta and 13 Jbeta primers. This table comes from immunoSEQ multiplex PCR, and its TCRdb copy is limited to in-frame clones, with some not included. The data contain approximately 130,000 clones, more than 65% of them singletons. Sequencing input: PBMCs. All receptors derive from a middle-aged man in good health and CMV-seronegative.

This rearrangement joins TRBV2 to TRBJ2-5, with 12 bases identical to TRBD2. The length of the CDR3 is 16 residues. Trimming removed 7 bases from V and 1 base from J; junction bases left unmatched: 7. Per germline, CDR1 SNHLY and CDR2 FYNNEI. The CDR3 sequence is CASTLAGGRSQETQYF. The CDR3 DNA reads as TGTGCCAGCACCCTAGCGGGGGGGAGGTCCCAAGAGACCCAGTACTTC.

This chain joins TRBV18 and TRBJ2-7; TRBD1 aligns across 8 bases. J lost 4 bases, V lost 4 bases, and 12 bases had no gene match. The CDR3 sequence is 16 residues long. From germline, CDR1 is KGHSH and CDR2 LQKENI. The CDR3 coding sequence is TGTGCCAGCTCACTCACTACGGGACAGGCCTTATACGAGCAGTACTTC. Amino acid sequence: CASSLTTGQALYEQYF.

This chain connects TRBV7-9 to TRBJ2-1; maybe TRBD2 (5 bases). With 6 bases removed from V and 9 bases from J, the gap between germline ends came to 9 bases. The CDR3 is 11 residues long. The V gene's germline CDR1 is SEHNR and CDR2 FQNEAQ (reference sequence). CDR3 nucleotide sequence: TGTGCCAGCAGAGAAGGGAGTGAGCAGTTCTTC. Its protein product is CASREGSEQFF.

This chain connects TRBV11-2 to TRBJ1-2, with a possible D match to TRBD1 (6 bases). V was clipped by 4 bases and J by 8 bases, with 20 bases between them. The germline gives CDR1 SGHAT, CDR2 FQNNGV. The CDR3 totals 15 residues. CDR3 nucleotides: TGTGCCAGCAGCTCGATTCGAACCCCGGACAGAGGCTACACCTTC. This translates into CASSSIRTPDRGYTF.

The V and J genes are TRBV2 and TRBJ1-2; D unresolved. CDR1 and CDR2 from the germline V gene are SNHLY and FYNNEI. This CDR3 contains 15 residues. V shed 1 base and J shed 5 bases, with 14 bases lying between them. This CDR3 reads CASSEELGMGYGYTF. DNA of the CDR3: TGTGCCAGCAGTGAAGAACTCGGGATGGGGTATGGCTACACCTTC.

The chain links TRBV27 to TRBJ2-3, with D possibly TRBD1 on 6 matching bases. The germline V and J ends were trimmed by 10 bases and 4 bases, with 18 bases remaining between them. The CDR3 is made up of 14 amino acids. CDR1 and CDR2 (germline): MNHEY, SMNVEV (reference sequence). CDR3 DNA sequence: TGTGCCATCAACGACAGGTTTCCCGCAGATACGCAGTATTTT. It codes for CAINDRFPADTQYF.

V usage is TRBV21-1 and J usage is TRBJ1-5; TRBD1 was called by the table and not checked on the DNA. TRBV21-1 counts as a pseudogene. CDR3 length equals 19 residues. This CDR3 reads CASSKWRGPQEGCNQPQHF. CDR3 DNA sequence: TGTGCCAGCAGCAAATGGAGGGGGCCCCAGGAGGGTTGCAATCAGCCCCAGCATTTT.